This T cell receptor beta chain was identified in a study of T cells in Graves' hyperthyroidism and ophthalmopathy. Amplification yielded TCR beta CDR3 regions, with RNA transcripts as the source. RT-PCR in the first round (using the HTBI primer set) targeted the TCR CDR3. Each CDR3 protein is one row after TCRdb ran MiXCR on the multiplex PCR reads. The sample holds 500,000 to 650,000 distinct CDR3 sequences, around 15% seen once. Between the trimmed V and J ends, which lost 4 bases and 11 bases, there was a span of 23 bases. This CDR3 has 15 residues. Germline CDR1 is MDHEN and CDR2 is SYDVKM. Sequences were obtained from blood. This chain uses TRBV28 with TRBJ1-1; the D gene is possibly TRBD1 (5 bases). This sequence originates from a woman in her forties or fifties with Graves' ophthalmopathy. The CDR3 loop is CASSSLGTHFGRAFF. The CDR3 bases are TGTGCCAGCAGTTCTCTCGGGACTCATTTTGGACGGGCTTTCTTT.